This TCR beta chain was documented in a study of human versus mouse CDR3 diversity and MHC coevolution. Across the study: The immunoSEQ assay reportedly detects one in 200,000 T cells.

Germline V gene data show CDR1 as MNHNS and CDR2 as SASEGT. The V gene lost 1 base and the J gene lost 1 base, with 16 bases spanning the gap. The CDR3 covers 17 residues. Study-level points and caveats: Roughly 1.5 million TCR beta clonotypes were estimated for humans, the largest repertoire. Compared with mice, human CDR3s carried more deletions and insertions on average.

Sorting isolated naive CD4 T cells lacking CD45RO and expressing CD62L. Profiling relied on immunoSEQ multiplex PCR, and the TCRdb table lists in-frame clones only, not all of them. The data hold about 77,000 clones, with around 90% observed a single time. As for this clone: Its antigen is not identified.

The clonotype was recovered from a person aged 30-69 years in good health. The J gene is TRBJ1-1, the V gene TRBV6-1; no definite D call. Material: naive CD4+ T cells from blood. The sample's subset: CD45RO-negative CD62L-positive naive CD4 T cells. Here the CDR3 reads CASSEVTWYEKNTEAFF. The CDR3 DNA reads TGTGCCAGCAGTGAAGTGACATGGTATGAGAAGAACACTGAAGCTTTCTTT.